The TCR beta chain under discussion was sequenced for a study of regulatory T cells in long-lasting Graves disease. Findings and caveats of the study: With persistent disease, TRBV28, TRBJ1-2 and TRBJ2-5 were the favored segments.

Indicated time point: persistent/refractory GD, antithyroid drugs over 5 years with positive TRAb. RNA isolated from PBMCs was used to make the TCR library. With iRepertoire HTBI primers and Arm-PCR of CDR3 regions, TCR beta libraries were built. TCRdb analysed the multiplex PCR reads with MiXCR anew, one entry per CDR3 protein. The sample contains 310,000 or so distinct CDR3 sequences, 20% of which appear only once. This clonotype was counted many times. As yet, its antigen is unknown. From germline, CDR1 is MNHNS and CDR2 SASEGT. The CDR3 covers 16 residues. Trimming took 6 bases from V and 1 from J, leaving 18 bases between them.

Source: peripheral blood mononuclear cells (PBMCs), taken when the disease was refractory, from a patient treated with antithyroid drugs. The sequence came from a female donor with Graves disease. This chain links TRBV6-1 with TRBJ1-1; the D is unclear. This CDR3 reads CASSSLRGLRNTEAFF. Written as DNA, the CDR3 is TGTGCCAGCAGCTCCCTACGAGGCCTACGGAACACTGAAGCTTTCTTT.